This T cell receptor (beta chain) stems from a study of blood T cell repertoires in COVID-19. About the research overall: Acute and convalescent COVID-19 specimens originated in the United States, Italy and Spain.

Original data processing: Quantification of nucleated cells was approximated via reference gene primer amplification. Sequencing used immunoSEQ multiplex PCR; TCRdb keeps in-frame clones, though not all of them. V, J and clone size derive from that table, while D and trimming were established from the DNA sequence. Counted here are about 290,000 clones, under 90% occurring once; the ten biggest clones make up 1.7%. Individuals aged about 18 to 89 years were recruited from roughly 23 US areas. Membership in each cohort depended on participant-reported clinical history. The germline V gene encodes CDR1 SGHTA and CDR2 FQGNSA. This CDR3 has 15 residues. Between the trimmed V and J ends, which lost 0 bases and 9 bases, there was a span of 15 bases.

The TCR sequence derives from a woman in her thirties or forties who had recovered from COVID-19. Source material: PBMCs or T cells enriched from blood (not recorded which). The chain joins TRBV7-2 to TRBJ2-1; D is perhaps TRBD1 (7 bases). The CDR3 DNA reads as TGTGCCAGCAGCTTAGCGTCGCAGGGGGAGGCTGAGCAGTTCTTC. Translation: CASSLASQGEAEQFF.